The rows below give T cell receptor beta chains drawn from one sample of a study of T cell responses to AZD1222 COVID-19 vaccine. TCRdb's copy holds only in-frame clones and misses some; the assay was immunoSEQ multiplex PCR. Of about 160,000 clones detected, approximately 90% appear once; the ten largest clones hold 1.5% to 2%. The sequencing here drew on peripheral blood, taken on day 0 of AZD1222 vaccination. These receptors originate from an adult in good health. The CDR3 runs from the conserved cysteine through the conserved F or W. The D gene is left open where the match is weak. Size tells how often a clone was seen (once, few, many) or the class of an expanded clone, and some rows leave it out.

j_call,v_call,d_call,clone_size,cdr3_aa,cdr3_nt
TRBJ1-4,TRBV7-2,-,-,CASSLSRGATNEKLFF,TGTGCCAGCAGCCTATCTAGGGGTGCAACTAATGAAAAACTGTTTTTT
TRBJ2-7,TRBV6-5,-,-,CASSYSIGDGPYEQYF,TGTGCCAGCAGTTACTCGATTGGGGATGGGCCCTACGAGCAGTACTTC
TRBJ1-3,TRBV24-1,TRBD1,-,CATSDPRQGIDHTIYF,TGTGCCACCAGTGACCCTCGACAGGGGATTGATCACACCATATATTTT
TRBJ2-5,TRBV3-1/TRBV3-2,-,once,CASFRAGRKTQYF,TGTGCCAGCTTTCGGGCGGGAAGGAAGACCCAGTACTTC
TRBJ2-6,TRBV7-6,-,-,CASSWDTSSGANVLTF,TGTGCCAGCAGCTGGGACACATCATCTGGGGCCAACGTCCTGACTTTC
TRBJ1-2,TRBV7-8,TRBD1,-,CASSPTSGGAGYGYTF,TGTGCCAGCAGCCCGACTTCAGGGGGCGCAGGGTATGGCTACACCTTC
TRBJ2-3,TRBV11-2,TRBD2,-,CASSFLTSGSTDTQYF,TGTGCCAGCAGCTTTCTAACTAGCGGGAGCACAGATACGCAGTATTTT
TRBJ1-1,TRBV6-5,-,-,CASTPGGNTEAFF,TGTGCCAGCACTCCGGGGGGGAACACTGAAGCTTTCTTT
TRBJ2-3,TRBV30,-,once,CAWFGDYHTDTQYF,TGTGCCTGGTTCGGCGACTATCACACAGATACGCAGTATTTT
TRBJ1-2,TRBV3-1/TRBV3-2,-,-,CASSDRGGYTF,TGTGCCAGCAGCGACCGGGGGGGCTACACCTTC
TRBJ2-7,TRBV7-2,-,-,CASSLENGPYEQYF,TGTGCCAGCAGCTTAGAGAACGGACCCTACGAGCAGTACTTC